The 2 T cell receptor beta chains listed next were all sequenced from one sample in a study of T cell responses to AZD1222 COVID-19 vaccine. Produced via immunoSEQ multiplex PCR; TCRdb's table is partial and in-frame only. The repertoire holds tens of thousands of clones, about 89% seen once, with about 28% in the top ten. This specimen was peripheral blood, taken 28 days after the second AZD1222 dose. These receptor sequences come from an adult who received the AZD1222 COVID-19 vaccine.

V and J are TRBV6-5 and TRBJ1-6; no definite D call. The germline V gene encodes CDR1 MNHEY and CDR2 SVGAGI. This CDR3 has 13 amino acids. The ends were cut back, 6 bases at V and 7 bases at J, with 10 bases in the middle. CDR3 loop: CASRQRGNSPLHF. Written as DNA, the CDR3 is TGTGCCAGCAGACAGAGAGGGAATTCACCCCTCCACTTT.

The V and J genes are TRBV9 and TRBJ1-2, with 9 bases lining up with TRBD1. With 2 bases clipped from V and 1 base from J, the junction kept 12 bases outside the gene matches. The length of the CDR3 is 18 residues. The germline CDR1 and CDR2 sequences are SGDLS and YYNGEE. CDR3 coding DNA: TGTGCCAGCAGCGTTGAACCGGGACAGGGACTATTTAACTATGGCTACACCTTC. It yields the protein CASSVEPGQGLFNYGYTF.